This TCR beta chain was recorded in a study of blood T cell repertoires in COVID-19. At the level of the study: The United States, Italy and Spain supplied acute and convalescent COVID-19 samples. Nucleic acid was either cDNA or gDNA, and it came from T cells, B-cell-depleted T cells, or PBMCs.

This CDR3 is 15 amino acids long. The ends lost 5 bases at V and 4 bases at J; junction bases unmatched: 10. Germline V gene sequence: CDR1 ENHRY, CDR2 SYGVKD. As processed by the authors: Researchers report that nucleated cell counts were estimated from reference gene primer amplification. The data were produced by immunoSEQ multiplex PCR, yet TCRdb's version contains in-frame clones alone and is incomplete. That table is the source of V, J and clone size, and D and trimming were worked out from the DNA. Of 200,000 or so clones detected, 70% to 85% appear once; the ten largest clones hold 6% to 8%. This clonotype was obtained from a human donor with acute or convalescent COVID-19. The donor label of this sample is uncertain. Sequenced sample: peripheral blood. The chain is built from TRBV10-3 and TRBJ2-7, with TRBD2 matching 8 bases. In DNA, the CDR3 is TGTGCCATCAGTAGGACGATTAGCGGGGATTACGAGCAGTACTTC. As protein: CAISRTISGDYEQYF.